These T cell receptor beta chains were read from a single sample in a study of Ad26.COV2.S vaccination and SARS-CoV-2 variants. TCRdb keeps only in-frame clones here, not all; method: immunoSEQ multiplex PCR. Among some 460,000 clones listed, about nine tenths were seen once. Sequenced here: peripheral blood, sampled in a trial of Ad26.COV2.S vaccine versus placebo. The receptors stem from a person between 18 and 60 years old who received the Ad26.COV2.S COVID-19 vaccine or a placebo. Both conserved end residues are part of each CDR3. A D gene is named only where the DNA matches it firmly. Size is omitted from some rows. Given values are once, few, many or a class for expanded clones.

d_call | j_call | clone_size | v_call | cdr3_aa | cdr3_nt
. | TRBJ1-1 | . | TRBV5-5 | CASSRSLGVETEAFF | TGTGCCAGCAGCCGATCACTCGGAGTAGAAACTGAAGCTTTCTTT
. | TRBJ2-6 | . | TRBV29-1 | CSVDLGISGANVLTF | TGCAGCGTTGATTTGGGGATCTCTGGGGCCAACGTCCTGACTTTC
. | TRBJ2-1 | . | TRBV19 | CASRVKSSYNEQFF | TGTGCCAGCAGAGTCAAAAGCTCCTACAATGAGCAGTTCTTC
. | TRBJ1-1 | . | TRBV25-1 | CASSRRNTEAFF | TGTGCCAGCAGTCGGCGGAACACTGAAGCTTTCTTT
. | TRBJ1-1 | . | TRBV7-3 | CASSLTGWSETEAFF | TGTGCCAGCAGCTTAACAGGGTGGTCGGAAACTGAAGCTTTCTTT
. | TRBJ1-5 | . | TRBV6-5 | CASSTSYDRPQHF | TGTGCCAGCAGTACTTCCTACGACCGGCCCCAGCATTTT
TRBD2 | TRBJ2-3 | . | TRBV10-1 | CASSERTSPSGTQYF | TGCGCCAGCAGTGAGCGGACTAGCCCCTCCGGTACGCAGTATTTT
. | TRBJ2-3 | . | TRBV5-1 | CASSSGTRSTDTQYF | TGCGCCAGCAGCTCCGGGACTCGAAGCACAGATACGCAGTATTTT
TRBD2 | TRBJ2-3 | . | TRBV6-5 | CASSYSRRELGYPQYF | TGTGCCAGCAGTTACTCGCGGCGGGAGCTAGGTTACCCGCAGTATTTT
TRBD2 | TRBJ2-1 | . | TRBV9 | CASSGLAGGQGEQFF | TGTGCCAGCAGCGGGCTAGCGGGGGGGCAGGGTGAGCAGTTCTTC
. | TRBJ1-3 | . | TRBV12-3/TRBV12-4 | CASSAPDKNTIYF | TGTGCCAGCAGCGCCCCAGACAAAAACACCATATATTTT
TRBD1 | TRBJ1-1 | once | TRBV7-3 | CASSLTGGVEDTEAFF | TGTGCCAGCAGCTTGACAGGGGGGGTAGAGGACACTGAAGCTTTCTTT
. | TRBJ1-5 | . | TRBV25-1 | CASSELRIYSNQPQHF | TGTGCCAGCAGTGAGTTAAGGATCTATAGCAATCAGCCCCAGCATTTT
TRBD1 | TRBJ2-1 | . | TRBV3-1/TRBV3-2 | CASSQDSGLGGYYNEQFF | TGTGCCAGCAGCCAAGATTCCGGGTTAGGGGGCTACTACAATGAGCAGTTCTTC
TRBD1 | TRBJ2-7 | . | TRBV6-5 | CASQTGGGYEQYF | TGTGCCAGCCAGACAGGGGGGGGTTACGAGCAGTACTTC
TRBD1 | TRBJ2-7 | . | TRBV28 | CASSFGTGPGQYF | TGTGCCAGCAGTTTCGGGACAGGGCCAGGGCAGTACTTC
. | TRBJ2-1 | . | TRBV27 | CASSLKLGNEQFF | TGTGCCAGCAGTTTAAAGCTAGGAAATGAGCAGTTCTTC
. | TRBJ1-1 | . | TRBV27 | CASRPGGDTEAFF | TGTGCCAGCAGACCCGGCGGGGACACTGAAGCTTTCTTT
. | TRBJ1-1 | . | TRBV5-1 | CASSMGQRTEAFF | TGCGCCAGCAGCATGGGTCAAAGGACTGAAGCTTTCTTT
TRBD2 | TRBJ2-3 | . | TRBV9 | CASSMQWGLGTDTQYF | TGTGCCAGCAGCATGCAGTGGGGACTAGGCACAGATACGCAGTATTTT
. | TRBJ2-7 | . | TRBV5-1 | CASSLGGWLRDKAYEQYF | TGCGCCAGCAGCTTGGGGGGCTGGCTCCGAGATAAGGCCTACGAGCAGTACTTC
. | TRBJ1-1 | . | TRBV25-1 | CASSSGTRGAFF | TGTGCCAGCAGTTCGGGAACGCGTGGAGCTTTCTTT
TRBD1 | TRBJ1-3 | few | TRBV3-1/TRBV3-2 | CASSRNRGTGNTIYF | TGTGCCAGCAGTCGGAACAGGGGTACTGGAAACACCATATATTTT
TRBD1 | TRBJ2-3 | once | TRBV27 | CATTPGTASTDTQYF | TGTGCCACCACACCCGGGACAGCTAGCACAGATACGCAGTATTTT
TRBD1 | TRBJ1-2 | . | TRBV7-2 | CASSLSGTGGGFGYTF | TGTGCCAGCAGCTTAAGCGGGACAGGGGGCGGGTTTGGCTACACCTTC
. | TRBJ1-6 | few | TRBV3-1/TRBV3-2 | CASSPTGQNNSPLHF | TGTGCCAGCAGCCCAACCGGACAGAATAATTCACCCCTCCACTTT
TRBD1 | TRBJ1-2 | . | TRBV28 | CASSDRGRGYTF | TGTGCCAGCAGTGACAGGGGGCGGGGCTACACCTTC
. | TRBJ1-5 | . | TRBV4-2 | CASSQVGPRAQPQHF | TGTGCCAGCAGCCAAGTCGGCCCCAGGGCTCAGCCCCAGCATTTT
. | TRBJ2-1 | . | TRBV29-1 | CSVDGYNEQFF | TGCAGCGTTGATGGCTACAATGAGCAGTTCTTC
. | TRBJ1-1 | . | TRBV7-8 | CASRRQMNTEAFF | TGTGCCAGCAGACGACAGATGAACACTGAAGCTTTCTTT
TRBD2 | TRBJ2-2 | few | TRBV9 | CASSVGAGGLTGELFF | TGTGCCAGCAGCGTAGGTGCCGGGGGGTTAACCGGGGAGCTGTTTTTT
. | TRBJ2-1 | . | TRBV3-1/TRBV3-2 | CASSRTLYNEQFF | TGTGCCAGCAGCCGGACTCTCTACAATGAGCAGTTCTTC
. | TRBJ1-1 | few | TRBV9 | CASSVGTANTEAFF | TGTGCCAGCAGCGTAGGGACTGCGAACACTGAAGCTTTCTTT
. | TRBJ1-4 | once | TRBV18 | CASSPSGLTNEKLFF | TGTGCCAGCTCACCCTCGGGTTTAACTAATGAAAAACTGTTTTTT
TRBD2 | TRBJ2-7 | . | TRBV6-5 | CASSSRLAQGEQYF | TGTGCCAGCAGTTCCCGACTAGCTCAGGGCGAGCAGTACTTC
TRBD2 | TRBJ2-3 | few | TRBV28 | CASSTGGGTDTQYF | TGTGCCAGCAGCACGGGGGGGGGCACAGATACGCAGTATTTT
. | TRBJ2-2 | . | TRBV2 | CATYPRGTTGELFF | TGTGCCACATACCCGAGAGGGACAACCGGGGAGCTGTTTTTT
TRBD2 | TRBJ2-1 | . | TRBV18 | CASSPLGLADYNEQFF | TGTGCCAGCTCACCCCTGGGACTAGCGGACTACAATGAGCAGTTCTTC
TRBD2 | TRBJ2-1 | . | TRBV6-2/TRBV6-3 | CASSSHPGLAPLWPFF | TGTGCCAGCAGTTCGCACCCGGGACTAGCCCCTCTTTGGCCGTTCTTC
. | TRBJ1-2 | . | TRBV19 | CATQFPGIYGYTF | TGTGCCACCCAATTCCCGGGCATCTATGGCTACACCTTC
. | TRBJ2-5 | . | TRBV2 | CASSGTRGETQYF | TGTGCCAGCAGTGGGACGAGGGGGGAGACCCAGTACTTC
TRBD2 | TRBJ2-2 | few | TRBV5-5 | CASSLVGSGVSGELFF | TGTGCCAGCAGCTTGGTGGGTAGCGGGGTGTCCGGGGAGCTGTTTTTT
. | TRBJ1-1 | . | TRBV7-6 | CASSLVPLGNTEAFF | TGTGCCAGCAGCTTAGTCCCTCTAGGGAACACTGAAGCTTTCTTT
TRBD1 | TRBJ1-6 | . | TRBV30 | CASRTGLYNSPLHF | TGTGCCTCGAGGACAGGACTCTATAATTCACCCCTCCACTTT
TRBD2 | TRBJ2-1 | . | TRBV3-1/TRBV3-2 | CASSQLAAGHNEQFF | TGTGCCAGCAGCCAACTAGCGGCGGGGCACAATGAGCAGTTCTTC
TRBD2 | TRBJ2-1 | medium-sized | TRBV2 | CASSEVLAGDNEQFF | TGTGCCAGCAGTGAAGTCCTAGCGGGGGACAATGAGCAGTTCTTC
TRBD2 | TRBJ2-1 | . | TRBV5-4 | CASSPRGLAGGNEQFF | TGTGCCAGCAGCCCCAGAGGACTAGCGGGGGGGAATGAGCAGTTCTTC
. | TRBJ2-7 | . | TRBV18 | CASSPPSRGHEQYF | TGTGCCAGCTCACCACCGTCCAGGGGCCACGAGCAGTACTTC
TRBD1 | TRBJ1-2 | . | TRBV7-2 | CASSQQQGALGYTF | TGTGCCAGCAGCCAGCAACAGGGGGCATTAGGCTACACCTTC
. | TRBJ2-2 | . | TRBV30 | CAWRTTGRTGELFF | TGTGCCTGGAGAACGACAGGGAGGACCGGGGAGCTGTTTTTT
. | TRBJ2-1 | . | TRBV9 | CASSGGTPPYNEQFF | TGTGCCAGCAGCGGGGGAACGCCGCCCTACAATGAGCAGTTCTTC
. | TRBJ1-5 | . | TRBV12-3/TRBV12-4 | CASSEGPDQPQHF | TGTGCCAGCAGTGAGGGACCAGATCAGCCCCAGCATTTT
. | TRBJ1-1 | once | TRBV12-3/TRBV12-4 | CASRPGWSTEAFF | TGTGCCAGCAGGCCAGGGTGGAGCACTGAAGCTTTCTTT
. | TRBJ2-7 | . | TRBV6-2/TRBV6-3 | CASSYGQYYEQYF | TGTGCCAGCAGTTACGGTCAGTATTACGAGCAGTACTTC
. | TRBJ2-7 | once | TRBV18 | CASSPRGEEQYF | TGTGCCAGCTCACCACGGGGTGAAGAGCAGTACTTC
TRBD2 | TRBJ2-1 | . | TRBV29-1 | CSVEGPLPPLAGGYNEQFF | TGCAGCGTTGAAGGCCCCCTCCCGCCCCTAGCGGGGGGGTACAATGAGCAGTTCTTC